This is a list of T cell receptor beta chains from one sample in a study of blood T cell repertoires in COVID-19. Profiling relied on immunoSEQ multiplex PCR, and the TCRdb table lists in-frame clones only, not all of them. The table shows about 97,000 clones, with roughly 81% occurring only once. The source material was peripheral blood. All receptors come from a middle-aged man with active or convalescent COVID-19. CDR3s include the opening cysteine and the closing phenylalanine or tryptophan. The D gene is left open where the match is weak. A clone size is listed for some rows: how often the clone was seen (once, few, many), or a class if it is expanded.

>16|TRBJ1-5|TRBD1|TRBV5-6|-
CASSLAGAGGSQPQHF
TGTGCCAGCAGCTTGGCCGGTGCAGGGGGGAGTCAGCCCCAGCATTTT
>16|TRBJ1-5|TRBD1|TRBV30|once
CAWRPKDRGGFQPQHF
TGTGCCTGGCGGCCAAAAGACAGGGGTGGATTTCAGCCCCAGCATTTT
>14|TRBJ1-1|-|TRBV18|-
CASSPPPGRTEAFF
TGTGCCAGCTCACCACCCCCCGGGAGGACTGAAGCTTTCTTT
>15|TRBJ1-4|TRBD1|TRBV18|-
CASSRDRVTNEKLFF
TGTGCCAGCTCACGGGACAGAGTAACTAATGAAAAACTGTTTTTT
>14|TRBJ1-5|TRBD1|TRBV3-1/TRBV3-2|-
CASSPTGVNQPQHF
TGTGCCAGCAGCCCGACAGGGGTCAATCAGCCCCAGCATTTT
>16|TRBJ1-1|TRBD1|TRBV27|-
CASSLGQGRVNTEAFF
TGTGCCAGCAGTTTAGGACAGGGTAGGGTAAACACTGAAGCTTTCTTT
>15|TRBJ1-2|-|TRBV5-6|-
CASRGGQNRGYGYTF
TGTGCCAGCAGGGGTGGACAGAATCGAGGCTATGGCTACACCTTC
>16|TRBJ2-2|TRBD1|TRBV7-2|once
CASSLGQGANTGELFF
TGTGCCAGCAGCTTGGGACAGGGGGCGAACACCGGGGAGCTGTTTTTT
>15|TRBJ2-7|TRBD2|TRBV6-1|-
CASSELAGATGEQYF
TGTGCCAGCAGTGAACTAGCGGGGGCCACCGGGGAGCAGTACTTC
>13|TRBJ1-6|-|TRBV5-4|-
CASTLGGTSPLHF
TGTGCCAGCACCCTGGGGGGTACTTCACCCCTCCACTTT
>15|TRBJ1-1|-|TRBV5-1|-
CASSLDAGGGTEAFF
TGCGCCAGCAGCTTGGATGCGGGAGGGGGGACTGAAGCTTTCTTT
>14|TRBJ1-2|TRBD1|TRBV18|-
CASSPGQGAYGYTF
TGTGCCAGCTCACCGGGACAGGGGGCCTATGGCTACACCTTC
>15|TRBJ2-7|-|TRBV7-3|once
CASSLIPGQPYEQYF
TGTGCCAGCAGCTTAATTCCGGGACAACCCTACGAGCAGTACTTC
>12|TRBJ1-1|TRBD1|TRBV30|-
CAWTPGQAWTFF
TGTGCCTGGACCCCGGGACAGGCTTGGACTTTCTTT
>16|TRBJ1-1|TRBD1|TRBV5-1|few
CASSLRPGQLNTEAFF
TGCGCCAGCAGCTTAAGGCCGGGACAGCTAAACACTGAAGCTTTCTTT
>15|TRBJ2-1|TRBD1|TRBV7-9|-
CASSLSGGGLNEQFF
TGTGCCAGCAGCTTATCAGGGGGCGGACTCAATGAGCAGTTCTTC
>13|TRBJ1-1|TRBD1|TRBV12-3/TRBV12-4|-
CASSLKQGLAAFF
TGTGCCAGCAGTTTAAAACAGGGGCTAGCAGCTTTCTTT
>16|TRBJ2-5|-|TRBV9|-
CASSVALGLGGETQYF
TGTGCCAGCAGCGTAGCTCTCGGGCTAGGAGGAGAGACCCAGTACTTC
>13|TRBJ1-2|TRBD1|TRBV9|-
CASSVEGARGYTF
TGTGCCAGCAGCGTAGAGGGGGCACGGGGCTACACCTTC
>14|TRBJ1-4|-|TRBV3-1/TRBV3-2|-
CASSQEGGIEKLFF
TGTGCCAGCAGCCAAGAGGGGGGAATTGAAAAACTGTTTTTT
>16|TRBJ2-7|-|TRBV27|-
CASSPPGSLGTYEQYF
TGTGCCAGCAGTCCACCGGGATCCTTGGGGACTTACGAGCAGTACTTC
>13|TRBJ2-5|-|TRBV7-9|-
CASSLAGGETQYF
TGTGCCAGCAGCTTAGCCGGAGGTGAGACCCAGTACTTC
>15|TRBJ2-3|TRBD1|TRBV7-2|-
CASSSPDRGTDTQYF
TGTGCCAGCAGCTCCCCTGACAGGGGCACAGATACGCAGTATTTT
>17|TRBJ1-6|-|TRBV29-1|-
CSVESRTASSYNSPLHF
TGCAGCGTTGAATCTCGGACAGCGAGCTCCTATAATTCACCCCTCCACTTT
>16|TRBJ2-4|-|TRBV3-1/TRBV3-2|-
CASSQGGGTAKNIQYF
TGTGCCAGCAGCCAAGGGGGGGGCACGGCCAAAAACATTCAGTACTTC
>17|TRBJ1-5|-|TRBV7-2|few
CASSLSYRDFSNQPQHF
TGTGCCAGCAGCTTGTCGTACAGGGATTTTAGCAATCAGCCCCAGCATTTT
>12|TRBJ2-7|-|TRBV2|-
CASKGQSYEQYF
TGTGCCAGCAAAGGACAGTCCTACGAGCAGTACTTC
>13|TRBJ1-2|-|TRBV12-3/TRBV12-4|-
CVAAIPAVWGYTF
TGTGTCGCCGCGATACCCGCGGTATGGGGCTACACCTTC